This T cell receptor beta chain was profiled in a study of persistence of HIV-infected CD4 T cells (dated by TCRdb to the early 2020s). About the study as a whole: CMV- and HIV-1 Gag-responding CD4+ T cells were isolated from ART-treated individuals so that antigen-driven clonal expansion of HIV-1-infected cells could be examined. Peripheral blood samples of up to about 200 mL were collected at multiple time points, except for a couple of participants, who underwent leukapheresis at a single time point. In the cross-participant TCR cluster analysis, roughly 8 participants were included for CMV and roughly seven participants were included for Gag. Proviral sequencing was used to assess clonality among infected cells, whereas TCRbeta sequencing gauged the clonality of all cells within each sorted population. The median time the participants had spent on suppressive ART was roughly eight years.

Paper-wide results and their limitations: Antigen-responding cells were enriched for expanded CDR3beta sequences that were degenerate, which suggests that CD4+ responses to CMV and Gag underwent convergent selection. The study involved few individuals and tested only a limited range of antigens. Bulk TCR analyses could not be limited to the rare CMV-responding cells that actually contained HIV-1 proviruses. TCR oligoclonality correlated with proviral oligoclonality within the same sorted populations. TCRbeta richness in CMV- and Gag-responding cells was significantly lower than in anti-CD3/anti-CD28-responding cells; CMV-responding cells had higher oligoclonality than CD3/CD28-stimulated and Gag-responding cells.

Remarks on this clone: The antigen this receptor binds is unknown. No much larger clone exists at a distance of one base, and base qualities are not known.

The sample's treatment or condition, from its label and the paper: suppressive antiretroviral therapy. Cells were stimulated with lysates of CMV-infected fibroblasts at around 10 ug/mL. Nonresponding CD40L-negative CD69-negative CD45RO-high memory CD4+ T cells were sorted as memory populations depleted of antigen-responding cells. Participants were HIV-1-infected adults who started suppressive ART during chronic infection. Participants had undetectable plasma HIV-1 RNA below 50 copies/mL for at least 4 years. To be included, a participant needed positive CMV serology and a CD4+ T cell count above 400 cells/uL. Before stimulation, PBMCs were isolated using density centrifugation and depleted of CD8+ T cells. Stimulation of CD8-depleted PBMCs was carried out for approximately 17 hours with anti-CD28/CD49d costimulation, CD40-blocking antibody and enfuvirtide, to prevent new infections. Cells were sorted on a Beckman Coulter MoFlo Legacy or XDP sorter, with propidium iodide excluding dead cells. For samples with more than one million cells, genomic DNA was extracted with the QIAamp DNA Mini Kit, and for all other samples the Quick-DNA Microprep Kit was used.

TCRbeta repertoires were sequenced from genomic DNA with the immunoSEQ hsTCRB assay version 4 in survey mode. Genomic DNA was diluted to roughly 9.3 ng/uL, and up to roughly 1 ug per sample was used for TCRbeta sequencing. The paper's processing steps were these. Analysis of the TCRbeta data was done in ImmunoSeq Analyzer 3.0, and diversity was computed on productive nucleotide rearrangements. The improved Chao index was used to estimate lower-bound TCR diversity, and the Gini coefficient was used to estimate clonality using the Immunarch R package. Different nucleotide rearrangements encoding the same CDR3beta amino acid sequence were counted as distinct clonotypes. TCRbeta sequences significantly enriched in antigen-responding cells relative to anti-CD3/anti-CD28-activated cells were identified by differential abundance analysis. TCRs were clustered by predicted peptide-MHC specificity with GLIPH2, both within individual participants and across merged participant data sets. The table was pulled from immuneACCESS by TCRdb, which kept in-frame rearrangements only. Such tables lose some clones; where checked, under half of the loss comes from unresolved V genes, and the rest has no known cause. That table furnishes V, J and clone size, whereas the DNA furnished D and trimming. Recorded for this sample are more than 45,000 clones; more than 60% of them occurred a single time. About 3% of the sample rests with the top ten.

This receptor was obtained from an adult man with HIV who was CMV-seropositive. The sample here was CD4+ T cells sorted from PBMCs after approximately 19-hour stimulation, taken from a patient who received antiretroviral therapy. The cell subset or site label on this specimen signifies: CD40L-CD69- CD45RO-high memory CD4 T cells not responding to CMV lysate.

CDR3 region: CAWSVLGQGSQPQHF. The sequence in DNA is TGTGCCTGGAGTGTATTGGGACAGGGATCTCAGCCCCAGCATTTT. Here the chain combines TRBV30 and TRBJ1-5; TRBD1 matches 9 bases in the middle. The CDR3 goes from the cysteine to the phenylalanine over 15 residues. Only the CDR3 region is kept as DNA, spanning 45 bases read in frame from base 1. Trimming leaves V shorter by 0 bases and J shorter by 6 bases, with the junction holding 6 bases beyond the gene matches. The germline V gene (reference sequence) sets CDR1 to GTSNPN and CDR2 to SVGIG.